This T cell receptor beta chain was retrieved from a study of T cell clonotyping in hematopoietic cell transplantation. The overall study: Recipients' pretransplant samples followed cytoreduction.

Broader study findings: Higher Inverse Simpson Index values in graft donor and pretransplant recipient predicted broader posttransplant TCR diversity.

Some clones are missing from TCRdb's copy, which holds only in-frame ones; the method was immunoSEQ multiplex PCR. This table holds about 36,000 clones, about 95% found once. Stated time point: recipient sample about 28 days before transplant, after cytoreduction. Blood collection times were about day -28 and days 30, 100, 180 posttransplant. The germline gives CDR1 MNHEY, CDR2 SMNVEV (reference sequence). The CDR3 extends over 14 amino acids. V dropped 10 bases and J dropped 0 bases, with 15 bases sitting between them. Notes on this clone: What it binds is not known.

The chain uses TRBV27 and TRBJ1-1, with D hard to call. The source was peripheral blood mononuclear cells, collected before stem cell transplant. The origin of this receptor is a man aged 35 to 55 with chronic myeloid leukemia. Some clones in this sample may be carry-over from other donors' samples. In DNA form, the CDR3 reads TGTGCCACCCGGATGCAGCAGATGAACACTGAAGCTTTCTTT. It is translated as CATRMQQMNTEAFF.